The clone carrying this T cell receptor (beta chain) was detected only a few times. This record comes from a study of response to subunit inactivated influenza vaccine. V lost 0 bases and J lost 2, with 18 bases in between. The CDR3 sequence is 17 residues long. Germline lookup yields CDR1 SGHRS and CDR2 YFSETQ. Each CDR3 protein is one row after TCRdb ran MiXCR on the RT-PCR reads. The data hold 150,000 to 200,000 distinct CDR3 sequences, with roughly 12% observed a single time. This sample also belongs to another study, concerning T cells expressing NK-cell markers. From that second work: A 5'RACE template switching approach incorporating UMIs was used to make TCR beta cDNA. The TCR beta repertoires were obtained from sorted CD3+CD56+NKG2C+, CD3+CD56+NKG2C- and CD3+CD56-NKG2C+ T cells. NKG2C+ dominant clonotypes from 6 or 7 donors made up about 1.0-7.5% of CD8+ T cells.

The sequence came from a man aged 50-59 years who received an inactivated influenza vaccine. The sample was CD8+ T cells sorted from PBMCs, taken about 12 days after vaccination. The J gene is TRBJ2-7, the V gene TRBV5-1; a possible D gene is TRBD1 (8 bases). The CDR3, as DNA: TGCGCCAGCAGCTTGGGGGGGGGACAGGCTGGCCCCTACGAGCAGTACTTC. Its protein is CASSLGGGQAGPYEQYF.